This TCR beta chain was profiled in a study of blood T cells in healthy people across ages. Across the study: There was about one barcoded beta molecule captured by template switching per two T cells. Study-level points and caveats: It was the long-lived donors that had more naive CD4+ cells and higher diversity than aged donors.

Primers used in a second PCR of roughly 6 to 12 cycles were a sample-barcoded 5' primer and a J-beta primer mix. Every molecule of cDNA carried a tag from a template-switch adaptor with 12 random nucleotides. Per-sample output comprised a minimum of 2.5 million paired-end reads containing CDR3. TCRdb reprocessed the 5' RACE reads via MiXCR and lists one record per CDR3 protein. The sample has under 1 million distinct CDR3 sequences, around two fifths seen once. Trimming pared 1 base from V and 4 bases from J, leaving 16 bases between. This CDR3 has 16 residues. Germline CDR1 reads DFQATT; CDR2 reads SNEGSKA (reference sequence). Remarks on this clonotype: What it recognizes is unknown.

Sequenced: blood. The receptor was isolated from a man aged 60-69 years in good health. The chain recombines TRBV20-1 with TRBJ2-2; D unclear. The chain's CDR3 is CSARAGRISLTGELFF. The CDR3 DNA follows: TGCAGTGCTAGAGCTGGTCGGATTTCCCTCACCGGGGAGCTGTTTTTT.